This T cell receptor beta chain came from a study of blood T cell repertoires in COVID-19. As for the study in general: Sources were T cells, B-cell-depleted T cells, or PBMCs; the material itself was cDNA or gDNA.

Here immunoSEQ multiplex PCR was the method, and the copy in TCRdb shows in-frame clones only, minus some. The profile covers approximately 240,000 clones, with around 80% appearing a single time and 1.4% taken by the ten largest. CDR3 size: 16 residues. The germline V gene has CDR1 SGHNT and CDR2 YYREEE (reference sequence). Trimming cost V 2 bases and J 4 bases, with 13 bases left between them. The receptor's source is a woman aged 40 to 55 who had recovered from COVID-19. The chain joins TRBV5-4 to TRBJ1-6; D perhaps matches TRBD1 (6 bases). Material: peripheral blood. The CDR3 sequence: CASSFKTGPYNSPLHF. CDR3 DNA: TGTGCCAGCAGCTTTAAAACAGGGCCTTATAATTCACCCCTCCACTTT.